This passage covers 23 T cell receptor beta chains from one sample sequenced in a study of blood T cells in healthy people across ages. A second PCR of about 7 to 12 cycles used a sample-barcoded 5' primer and a J-beta primer mix. TCRdb reanalysed the 5' RACE reads using MiXCR and keeps one entry per CDR3 protein. Of 1,300,000 or so distinct CDR3 sequences in the sample, approximately 59% are singletons; the top ten hold over 5.5%. Sample: blood. These receptors came from a man aged 18 to 30 in good health.

This sequence joins TRBV12-3 or TRBV12-4 and TRBJ2-1; TRBD2 is a possible D gene (6 bases). V was shortened by 1 base and J by 2 bases, with 9 bases between the two germline ends. The CDR3 extends over 15 amino acids. The DNA for the CDR3 is TGTGCCAGCAGTTTAGGGGCTAGCGCCTACAATGAGCAGTTCTTC. Its translation: CASSLGASAYNEQFF.

In this sample, this clonotype turned up once. The chain couples TRBV20-1 to TRBJ2-3; no clear D. Between the trimmed V and J ends, which lost 5 bases and 0 bases, there was a span of 9 bases. Germline CDR1 and CDR2: DFQATT and SNEGSKA (reference sequence). This CDR3 comprises 13 residues. The CDR3 is CSAPPASTDTQYF. The DNA of the CDR3 is TGCAGTGCTCCTCCGGCTAGCACAGATACGCAGTATTTT.

This clonotype was picked up a small number of times. The chain employs TRBV20-1 and TRBJ2-1; D perhaps matches TRBD2 (6 bases). The CDR3 is 14 residues long. The V and J ends lost 5 bases and 2 bases respectively, with 13 bases between them. The germline V gene encodes CDR1 DFQATT and CDR2 SNEGSKA (reference sequence). The CDR3 sequence is CSAFGGGTYNEQFF. In DNA, the CDR3 is TGCAGTGCTTTCGGTGGGGGGACCTACAATGAGCAGTTCTTC.

This clonotype came up many times. The rearrangement joins TRBV6-5 to TRBJ2-5; maybe TRBD2 (5 bases). This CDR3 spans 13 amino acids. Germline CDR1 reads MNHEY; CDR2 reads SVGAGI. V was cut by 0 bases and J by 11 bases, with 13 bases left in between. CDR3 region: CASSYSGADEQYF. In DNA, the CDR3 is TGTGCCAGCAGTTACTCTGGAGCGGATGAGCAGTACTTC.

The rearrangement links TRBV7-2 to TRBJ2-7; no clear D gene. The germline V and J ends were trimmed by 5 bases and 7 bases, with 18 bases remaining between them. Germline V CDR1 and CDR2: SGHTA, FQGNSA. The CDR3 runs 14 residues. CDR3 DNA sequence: TGTGCCAGCAGCCTCCAATCGGGCCGAGATGAGCAGTACTTC. It encodes CASSLQSGRDEQYF.

Here the CDR3 DNA reads TGTGCCAGCAGCTTAGTATATGGGGGGGGCCGTCGAGAGACCCAGTACTTC. Its translation is CASSLVYGGGRRETQYF. The chain employs TRBV7-9 and TRBJ2-5, with D possibly being TRBD2 (7 bases). CDR1 is SEHNR, CDR2 FQNEAQ, per germline (reference sequence). This CDR3 spans 17 amino acids. V was trimmed by 1 base and J by 4 bases, leaving 19 bases between them.

A single count supports this clonotype. The chain carries TRBV20-1 and TRBJ2-3; D not certain. The CDR3 has 12 amino acids. V lost 0 bases and J lost 5, with 6 bases in between. From germline, CDR1 is DFQATT and CDR2 SNEGSKA (reference sequence). CDR3 DNA sequence: TGCAGTGCTAGAGAGGTAGGAGATACGCAGTATTTT. It encodes CSAREVGDTQYF.

This clonotype was seen a few times. The chain links TRBV5-1 to TRBJ2-3, with D unresolved. V lost 0 bases to trimming and J lost 3 bases, with 20 bases between them. The CDR3 is 18 amino acids. Germline V gene sequence: CDR1 SGHRS, CDR2 YFSETQ. CDR3 sequence reads: CASSLDWSTSDLTDTQYF. The DNA for the CDR3 is TGCGCCAGCAGCTTGGATTGGTCTACGAGCGACCTTACAGATACGCAGTATTTT.

The chain recombines TRBV6-4 with TRBJ2-1; D not certain. CDR3 length equals 10 residues. V gave up 7 bases and J gave up 8 bases, with 6 bases separating them. Germline lookup yields CDR1 MRHNA and CDR2 SNTAGT. The CDR3: CASTPYEQFF. The CDR3 bases are TGTGCCAGCACCCCCTATGAGCAGTTCTTC.

This clonotype was detected a few times. The V gene is TRBV10-3, the J gene TRBJ2-3, with 7 nucleotides matching TRBD1. The junction had 2 bases not matched to a gene; V was cut back by 8 bases and J by 0 bases. The V gene's germline CDR1 is ENHRY and CDR2 SYGVKD. CDR3 length: 13 amino acids. In DNA form, the CDR3 reads TGTGCCATCCGACAGGGAAGCACAGATACGCAGTATTTT. The encoded protein is CAIRQGSTDTQYF.

In its sample, this clonotype was seen a few times. The V call is TRBV5-1, the J call TRBJ2-3, with D possibly being TRBD2 (6 bases). The V gene's germline CDR1 is SGHRS and CDR2 YFSETQ. V was cut by 5 bases and J by 8 bases, with 21 bases left in between. The CDR3 is 15 residues long. In DNA form, the CDR3 reads TGCGCCAGCAGGATAGGCGGGGACTCGGGCGGTACGCAGTATTTT. Protein: CASRIGGDSGGTQYF.

This clonotype showed up just a few times. The V gene is TRBV27, the J gene TRBJ2-3; 8 nucleotides match TRBD2. The trim removed 3 bases at V and 4 bases at J, leaving 6 bases unmatched. This CDR3 is built from 15 residues. CDR1 is MNHEY, CDR2 SMNVEV, per germline (reference sequence). In DNA, the CDR3 is TGTGCCAGCAGTTTGGCGAGCGGGGGCCCAGATACGCAGTATTTT. It yields the protein CASSLASGGPDTQYF.

V usage is TRBV28 and J usage is TRBJ2-4; D is unresolved. The CDR3 extends over 13 amino acids. The germline V gene has CDR1 MDHEN and CDR2 SYDVKM. The V gene lost 6 bases and the J gene lost 13 bases, with 19 bases spanning the gap. CDR3 region: CASRTDGLEEQYF. CDR3 nucleotides: TGTGCCAGCAGAACGGACGGCCTCGAGGAGCAGTACTTC.

The V call is TRBV30, the J call TRBJ2-1; D not resolved. The CDR3 spans 12 residues. Germline loops: CDR1 GTSNPN, CDR2 SVGIG (reference sequence). Trimming shortened V by 1 base and J by 12 bases, and 13 bases separated the two germline ends. Here the CDR3 reads CAWSAPGPLQFF. In DNA, the CDR3 is TGTGCCTGGAGTGCCCCGGGCCCTTTGCAGTTCTTC.

The chain couples TRBV6-5 to TRBJ2-5; no definite D call. The CDR3 extends over 14 amino acids. V was cut by 2 bases and J by 5 bases, with 12 bases left in between. The germline V gene has CDR1 MNHEY and CDR2 SVGAGI. The CDR3 nucleotides are TGTGCCAGCAGTTACGTTCGAGGTTGGGAGACCCAGTACTTC. As protein: CASSYVRGWETQYF.

V is TRBV7-2 and J is TRBJ2-5; possible D gene TRBD1, 6 bases. Germline V gene sequence: CDR1 SGHTA, CDR2 FQGNSA. The CDR3 length is 14 residues. V was shortened by 5 bases and J by 5 bases, with 15 bases between the two germline ends. CDR3 DNA: TGTGCCAGCAGCCCAGGACAGCAAACGGAGACCCAGTACTTC. Its protein product is CASSPGQQTETQYF. Variable domain in full (rest from reference TRBV7-2 and TRBJ2-5): GAGVSQSPSNKVTEKGKDVELRCDPISGHTALYWYRQSLGQGLEFLIYFQGNSAPDKSGLPSDRFSAERTGGSVSTLTIQRTQQEDSAVYLCASSPGQQTETQYFGPGTRLLVL.

This clonotype was seen a handful of times. The chain has TRBV12-3 or TRBV12-4 and TRBJ2-1; D may be TRBD1 (5 bases). The CDR3 loop spans 16 amino acids. The germline V and J ends were trimmed by 5 bases and 4 bases, with 18 bases remaining between them. The CDR3 nucleotides read TGTGCCAGCAGTCTCTCACCCAGGGCGAGATACAATGAGCAGTTCTTC. It is translated as CASSLSPRARYNEQFF.

CDR3 nucleotide sequence: TGTGCCTGGAGTGTTACGGGCAATGAGCAGTTCTTC. It codes for CAWSVTGNEQFF. This rearrangement joins TRBV30 to TRBJ2-1; D is uncertain. The V gene lost 0 bases and the J gene lost 6 bases, with 6 bases spanning the gap. This CDR3 is 12 amino acids long. Germline V gives CDR1 GTSNPN, CDR2 SVGIG (reference sequence).

J is TRBJ1-1 and V is TRBV7-2; no definite D call. This CDR3 region has 13 residues. Germline V gene lookup returns CDR1 SGHTA and CDR2 FQGNSA. Trimming stripped 2 bases from V and 1 base from J, with 5 bases between. CDR3 amino acids: CASSLRANTEAFF. The CDR3 DNA sequence: TGTGCCAGCAGCTTAAGGGCGAACACTGAAGCTTTCTTT.

This chain links TRBV29-1 with TRBJ2-1; 15 bases are shared with TRBD2. Germline V gives CDR1 SQVTM, CDR2 ANQGSEA. This CDR3 comprises 14 residues. V lost 7 bases and J lost 5; bases outside the gene matches: 3. The CDR3 region has the DNA TGCAGCGCCCGGACTAGCGGGGGGGACAATGAGCAGTTCTTC. Its protein product is CSARTSGGDNEQFF.

The table lists this clonotype with a count of one. CDR3 coding DNA: TGTGCCAGCAGCTTAGGAGAAGGGCCCCAGCATTTT. Protein sequence: CASSLGEGPQHF. The J gene is TRBJ1-5, the V gene TRBV5-6, with unresolved D. Per the germline V gene, CDR1 is SGHDT and CDR2 is YYEEEE. Deletions cut 2 bases from V and 9 bases from J, with 9 bases between. The CDR3 spans 12 residues. The variable domain in full, with the rest retrieved from reference TRBV5-6 and TRBJ1-5, is DAGVTQSPTHLIKTRGQQVTLRCSPKSGHDTVSWYQQALGQGPQFIFQYYEEEERQRGNFPDRFSGHQFPNYSSELNVNALLLGDSALYLCASSLGEGPQHFGDGTRLSIL.

The V gene is TRBV3-1, the J gene TRBJ2-4; 7 nucleotides align to TRBD2. The assigned J gene may be wrong: the sequence end matches TRBJ2-7 better. The CDR3 extends over 16 amino acids. Germline CDR1 and CDR2: LGHDT and YNNKEL (reference sequence). The chain's CDR3 is CASSQASRLAWYEQYF. CDR3 coding DNA: TGTGCCAGCAGCCAAGCTTCAAGACTAGCTTGGTACGAGCAGTACTTC.

This chain links TRBV14 with TRBJ1-4, with D hard to call. The V end lost 0 bases, the J end lost 4 bases, and 9 bases lay between the germline ends. Germline V lookup: CDR1 SGHDN, CDR2 FVKESK. The CDR3 runs 15 residues. CDR3 sequence (DNA): TGTGCCAGCAGCCAAGAAGGCCCCCATAATGAAAAACTGTTTTTT. This gives the protein CASSQEGPHNEKLFF.